Listed below are T cell receptor beta chains from one sample, sequenced in a study of blood T cell repertoires in COVID-19. Sequencing used immunoSEQ multiplex PCR; TCRdb keeps in-frame clones, though not all of them. The data hold hundreds of thousands of clones, with 90% observed a single time. The sample taken for sequencing was PBMCs or T cells enriched from blood (not recorded which). The receptor set was obtained from a woman between 18 and 30 years old with acute COVID-19. CDR3s include the opening cysteine and the closing phenylalanine or tryptophan. Only part of the rows carry a size: once, few, many, or a class if the clone is expanded.

v_gene	len	j_gene	abundance	CDR3aa
TRBV5-1	14	TRBJ2-1	NA	CASSFREVTNEQFF
TRBV30	14	TRBJ2-7	NA	CAWSVGRGYREQYF
TRBV11-3	11	TRBJ1-2	NA	CASSLGGGYTF
TRBV25-1	17	TRBJ2-5	NA	CASSESILGEGRETQYF
TRBV5-4	13	TRBJ1-6	once	CASSFTVNSPLHF
TRBV27	17	TRBJ1-4	NA	CASSLLGPRASNEKLFF
TRBV3-1/TRBV3-2	19	TRBJ1-6	NA	CASSQDWQGALTYNSPLHF
TRBV5-1	17	TRBJ2-1	NA	CASSYWTSPSSYNEQFF
TRBV29-1	13	TRBJ1-2	NA	CSVSGTSNYGYTF
TRBV5-1	13	TRBJ2-7	once	CASSTGQGYEQYF
TRBV30	15	TRBJ1-1	NA	CAWSPLRTGNTEAFF
TRBV5-6	19	TRBJ1-1	NA	CASSLVGPGQVTVNTEAFF
TRBV6-2/TRBV6-3	18	TRBJ2-3	NA	CASSYPGTSGRASDTQYF
TRBV2	13	TRBJ2-7	NA	CASRGRGSYEQYF
TRBV18	13	TRBJ1-1	NA	CASSPRGDTEAFF
TRBV28	16	TRBJ1-4	NA	CASSPGGALGNEKLFF
TRBV7-9	14	TRBJ1-4	NA	CASSLVTGNEKLFF
TRBV4-3	14	TRBJ2-5	once	CASSPGNGGETQYF
TRBV5-8	17	TRBJ2-7	NA	CASSLMHSGLVLYEQYF
TRBV27	11	TRBJ2-7	NA	CASSSYSEQYF
TRBV30	17	TRBJ2-1	NA	CAWSVMGHSGSYNEQFF
TRBV5-1	15	TRBJ1-5	NA	CASSPTSGGNQPQHF
TRBV4-3	17	TRBJ1-2	NA	CASSQDGSPAGPYGYTF
TRBV27	14	TRBJ1-2	NA	CASSSSGQGTGYTF
TRBV18	16	TRBJ2-2	once	CASSPRQGTNTGELFF
TRBV7-2	16	TRBJ2-5	NA	CASSPLGTGIQETQYF
TRBV7-2	15	TRBJ2-7	NA	CASSLGGSNSYEQYF
TRBV11-1	16	TRBJ2-1	NA	CASSSRGAESYNEQFF